Listed below are T cell receptor beta chains from one sample, sequenced in a study of blood T cells in healthy people across ages. TCRdb re-called the 5' RACE reads with MiXCR, one entry per CDR3 protein. The repertoire holds about 640,000 distinct CDR3 sequences, 25% to 30% seen once, with approximately 15% in the top ten. Specimen: blood. Source of these receptors: a woman older than 75 in good health. CDR3s include the opening cysteine and the closing phenylalanine or tryptophan. D genes are given only for firm matches. Clone size is stated in some rows and not others, as once, few, many or a class when expanded.

TRBD2	.	TRBV20-1	TRBJ2-3	CSATLAGASDTQYF	TGCAGTGCTACCCTGGCGGGAGCGTCAGATACGCAGTATTTT
TRBD1	many	TRBV7-2	TRBJ2-7	CASSPLVSDRALSEQYF	TGTGCCAGCAGCCCCCTTGTTTCTGACAGGGCCTTGAGCGAGCAGTACTTC
.	many	TRBV7-2	TRBJ1-6	CASTEQNPGNSPLHF	TGTGCCAGCACCGAGCAGAATCCGGGCAATTCACCCCTCCACTTT
.	many	TRBV12-5	TRBJ2-4	CASGFGGGRNIQYF	TGTGCTAGTGGTTTCGGTGGGGGTAGAAACATTCAGTACTTC
TRBD1	many	TRBV20-1	TRBJ1-5	CSARQGINQPQHF	TGCAGCGCAAGACAGGGGATCAATCAGCCCCAGCATTTT
TRBD1	.	TRBV5-1	TRBJ1-2	CASSGGRTGDFYGYIF	TGCGCCAGCAGCGGGGGGAGAACAGGGGACTTCTATGGCTACATCTTC
.	.	TRBV7-9	TRBJ2-1	CGSAGNEQFF	TGTGGATCGGCGGGGAATGAGCAGTTCTTC
TRBD2	.	TRBV14	TRBJ2-7	CASSQGDGTSRVNEQYF	TGTGCCAGCAGCCAAGGCGACGGGACTAGTAGGGTCAATGAGCAGTACTTC
TRBD1	.	TRBV10-2	TRBJ1-1	CASSLMQGANAEAFF	TGCGCCAGCAGCCTTATGCAGGGGGCTAACGCTGAAGCTTTCTTT
TRBD1	many	TRBV10-3	TRBJ2-5	CAISDPGTGGETQYF	TGTGCCATCAGTGACCCCGGGACAGGGGGAGAGACCCAGTACTTC
.	few	TRBV30	TRBJ2-2	CAWATGLGDTGELFF	TGTGCCTGGGCAACAGGGCTAGGGGACACCGGGGAGCTGTTTTTT
.	many	TRBV24-1	TRBJ2-1	CATRSGRDNEQFF	TGTGCCACCAGAAGCGGACGGGACAATGAGCAGTTCTTC
.	.	TRBV20-1	TRBJ1-1	CSASLIGVNTEAFF	TGCAGTGCTAGTCTCATAGGGGTGAACACTGAAGCTTTCTTT
TRBD2	many	TRBV7-2	TRBJ2-3	CASSRLAGGGQYF	TGTGCCAGCAGTCGACTAGCGGGGGGGGGGCAGTATTTT
TRBD1	.	TRBV7-2	TRBJ1-4	CASSLSSGTVNEKLFF	TGTGCCAGCAGCTTATCGTCCGGGACAGTTAATGAAAAACTGTTTTTT